This TCR beta chain was sequenced in a study of T cells in Graves' hyperthyroidism and ophthalmopathy. Study-wide results and limits: Model output signaled ophthalmopathy a median around 5.9 months ahead of onset. Most thyroid clonotypes with frequency above 0.001 were detected in blood.

This CDR3 comprises 14 residues. Looked up from germline, CDR1 is SGHDT and CDR2 is YYEEEE. V was cut by 1 base and J by 5 bases, with 13 bases left in between. The CDR3 regions of TCR beta were amplified from RNA transcripts. The study used the HTBI primer set for a first-round RT-PCR of the TCR CDR3. In TCRdb, the multiplex PCR reads were re-called with MiXCR into one record per CDR3 protein. The data hold some 350,000 distinct CDR3 sequences, with 20% to 25% observed a single time. This clonotype was recorded once. The antigen is not known. A read error may be the cause here, since a much bigger clone is one base away.

Source material: blood. The source is a man aged 45-65 years with Graves' hyperthyroidism. V and J are TRBV5-6 and TRBJ2-7; the D is unclear. The DNA for the CDR3 is TGTGCCAGCAGCTTGTTTCACGTTTCCCACGAGCAGTACTTC. Amino acids: CASSLFHVSHEQYF.